Each of the 25 T cell receptor beta chains below was sequenced from the same sample in a study of cytomegalovirus exposure and HLA in healthy donors. Vbeta (60) and Jbeta (13) primers were used in the PCR. Produced via immunoSEQ multiplex PCR; TCRdb's table is partial and in-frame only. This repertoire shows about 150,000 clones, approximately 81% found once; its top ten account for around 2%. Sequenced: PBMCs. Source of these receptors: a woman aged 18-29 years in good health and CMV-seronegative.

This chain connects TRBV9 to TRBJ2-7; TRBD2 matches 9 bases. CDR3 length equals 15 residues. The V segment lost 0 bases and the J segment 5 bases; nucleotides outside the gene matches: 6. From germline, CDR1 is SGDLS and CDR2 YYNGEE. CDR3 amino acids: CASSVGGGRAHEQYF. The CDR3 DNA sequence: TGTGCCAGCAGCGTAGGGGGCGGGAGGGCCCACGAGCAGTACTTC.

The gene calls are TRBV5-8 and TRBJ2-3; 7 bases agree with TRBD2. The V gene end was trimmed by 4 bases and the J gene end by 1 base; junction bases not matched to a gene: 9. This CDR3 spans 16 amino acids. Germline CDR1 and CDR2: SGHTS and YDEGEE. The CDR3 DNA follows: TGTGCCAGCAGCAGGTCCGGGGCGGGGGGCACAGATACGCAGTATTTT. The encoded protein is CASSRSGAGGTDTQYF.

V is TRBV14 and J is TRBJ2-5; no clear D gene. V lost 1 base and J lost 2, with 32 bases in between. Germline V gene sequence: CDR1 SGHDN, CDR2 FVKESK. The CDR3 is made up of 22 amino acids. DNA of the CDR3: TGTGCCAGCAGCCAAGTCTGGAGCAGCGTGGAGCCCTTGTTCCCGAAACAAGAGACCCAGTACTTC. Residues: CASSQVWSSVEPLFPKQETQYF.

The V and J genes are TRBV7-2 and TRBJ1-5; 7 bases line up with TRBD1. The germline CDR1 and CDR2 sequences are SGHTA and FQGNSA. This CDR3 comprises 14 residues. With 5 bases clipped from V and 4 bases from J, the junction kept 5 bases outside the gene matches. The CDR3 is CASSTQQGNQPQHF. In DNA, the CDR3 is TGTGCCAGCAGCACCCAACAGGGGAATCAGCCCCAGCATTTT.

This clone counts as medium-sized. The chain combines TRBV4-3 with TRBJ2-1, with 12 bases matching TRBD2. V was pared by 5 bases and J by 4 bases, with 6 bases of the junction left unmatched. CDR3 size: 16 residues. From germline, CDR1 is LGHNA and CDR2 YSLEER. For the CDR3, the DNA is TGCGCCAGCAGCGGTCGGACTAGCGGGGAGTACAATGAGCAGTTCTTC. Its translation: CASSGRTSGEYNEQFF.

This chain connects TRBV5-1 to TRBJ2-1; 7 bases are a match to TRBD2. CDR3 length equals 14 residues. Germline CDR1 is SGHRS and CDR2 is YFSETQ. After removal of 2 bases from V and 7 bases from J, the junction contained 6 bases not matched to a gene. CDR3 amino acids: CASSFTRRGNEQFF. CDR3 coding DNA: TGCGCCAGCAGCTTTACCCGGCGGGGGAATGAGCAGTTCTTC.

The chain carries TRBV7-3 and TRBJ2-7, with 8 positions matching TRBD1. The CDR3 has 13 residues. The germline gives CDR1 SGHTA, CDR2 FQGTGA. V gave up 2 bases and J gave up 6 bases; unmatched junction bases: 3. CDR3 amino acids: CASSLGQGREQYF. In nucleotides, the CDR3 is TGTGCCAGCAGCTTAGGACAGGGCCGCGAGCAGTACTTC.

This clone occurred once. The gene calls are TRBV7-9 and TRBJ1-2, with 7 bases identical to TRBD1. The V and J ends lost 5 bases and 6 bases, in that order; junction bases with no gene match: 12. The CDR3 is made up of 15 amino acids. The germline V gene has CDR1 SEHNR and CDR2 FQNEAQ (reference sequence). The CDR3 DNA is TGTGCCAGCAGCAGACAACACAGGGGAGTGAATGGCTACACCTTC. Translated: CASSRQHRGVNGYTF.

The chain carries TRBV6-1 and TRBJ1-2, with 11 nucleotides matching TRBD1. CDR1 and CDR2 (germline): MNHNS, SASEGT. The CDR3 runs to 17 residues. Germline trimming cut 3 bases from V and 5 bases from J; bases unmatched to any gene: 11. DNA for the CDR3: TGTGCCAGCAGTGACCAAACGTACGGGACAGGGGGATATGGCTACACCTTC. Protein product: CASSDQTYGTGGYGYTF.

The J gene is TRBJ1-2, the V gene TRBV2; 10 bases line up with TRBD1. This CDR3 is 15 amino acids long. Germline assignment: CDR1 SNHLY and CDR2 FYNNEI. After removal of 6 bases from V and 3 bases from J, the junction contained 7 bases not matched to a gene. CDR3 region: CASRSPGTGDYGYTF. For the CDR3, the DNA is TGTGCCAGCAGGAGCCCAGGGACAGGGGACTATGGCTACACCTTC.

Regarding this clone: In the same sample, other DNA sequences code for this CDR3. The rearrangement uses TRBV7-2 and TRBJ1-2; 7 bases fit TRBD1. V lost 5 bases to trimming and J lost 4 bases; unmatched junction nucleotides: 7. Germline V lookup: CDR1 SGHTA, CDR2 FQGNSA. CDR3 size: 14 residues. CDR3 sequence: CASSPRGQVYGYTF. CDR3 DNA sequence: TGTGCCAGCAGCCCCAGAGGACAGGTCTATGGCTACACCTTC.

In its sample, this clone was seen once. The chain is built from TRBV7-2 and TRBJ2-3; D perhaps matches TRBD2 (6 bases). Trimming stripped 5 bases from V and 1 base from J, with 13 bases between. The CDR3 is made up of 15 amino acids. CDR1 is SGHTA, CDR2 FQGNSA, per germline. In DNA, the CDR3 is TGTGCCAGCAGCCCTAGATGGGGGGGCACAGATACGCAGTATTTT. Its protein is CASSPRWGGTDTQYF.

CDR3 sequence reads: CASSPRPGGRSCSISTYEQYF. In DNA, the CDR3 is TGTGCCAGCAGCCCTCGCCCGGGGGGGAGGTCGTGCTCTATATCGACCTACGAGCAGTACTTC. The rearrangement joins TRBV21-1 to TRBJ2-7; the listed D gene, TRBD2, was not tested against the DNA. TRBV21-1 is listed as a pseudogene. The CDR3 sequence is 21 residues long.

The chain is built from TRBV7-9 and TRBJ1-6; 8 nucleotides match TRBD1. With V trimmed by 7 bases and J by 5 bases, 13 bases remained unmatched. Germline CDR1 reads SEHNR; CDR2 reads FQNEAQ (reference sequence). The CDR3 has 17 residues. CDR3 DNA: TGTGCCAGCACCGCGCTCGGGGGCAGGGGGCATAATTCACCCCTCCACTTT. As protein: CASTALGGRGHNSPLHF.

CDR3: CASTPRQQNTGELFF. For the CDR3, the DNA is TGTGCCAGCACCCCGCGGCAGCAGAACACCGGGGAGCTGTTTTTT. The chain has TRBV6-1 and TRBJ2-2; unclear D gene. The CDR3 is 15 amino acids. V shed 7 bases and J shed 1 base, with 13 bases lying between them. The germline CDR1 and CDR2 sequences are MNHNS and SASEGT.

V gene TRBV4-2 combines with J gene TRBJ2-3; 9 bases align to TRBD2. The CDR3 has 16 residues. With 2 bases clipped from V and 8 bases from J, the junction kept 11 bases outside the gene matches. The germline V gene has CDR1 LGHNA and CDR2 YNFKEQ. CDR3 region: CASSQNLAGPEGTQYF. The CDR3 nucleotides read TGTGCCAGCAGCCAAAATCTAGCGGGGCCCGAAGGTACGCAGTATTTT.

The rearrangement links TRBV7-2 to TRBJ1-5; D gene uncertain. V lost 5 bases to trimming and J lost 5 bases, with 10 bases between them. Germline CDR1 is SGHTA and CDR2 is FQGNSA. This CDR3 contains 13 residues. CDR3 DNA: TGTGCCAGCAGCCCCAGGCCGGATCAGCCCCAGCATTTT. This sequence encodes CASSPRPDQPQHF.

The genes are TRBV7-9 and TRBJ2-6; TRBD1 aligns across 9 bases. This CDR3 spans 17 amino acids. The V segment lost 1 base and the J segment 1 base; nucleotides outside the gene matches: 2. Germline-derived CDR1 and CDR2 are SEHNR and FQNEAQ (reference sequence). The CDR3 DNA follows: TGTGCCAGCAGCTTAGTGACAGGGGGATCTGGGGCCAACGTCCTGACTTTC. As protein: CASSLVTGGSGANVLTF.

The chain joins TRBV19 to TRBJ2-3; 10 bases are shared with TRBD2. V dropped 4 bases and J dropped 1; count of bases not matched to a gene: 5. CDR3 length equals 16 residues. The germline V gene encodes CDR1 LNHDA and CDR2 SQIVND (reference sequence). CDR3 in DNA: TGTGCCAGTAGTACCATAGCGGGAGGAGGCACAGATACGCAGTATTTT. This codes for CASSTIAGGGTDTQYF.

The rearrangement joins TRBV18 to TRBJ1-6; no reliable D call. The CDR3 totals 14 residues. Germline V gene lookup returns CDR1 KGHSH and CDR2 LQKENI. Trimming pared 6 bases from V and 5 bases from J, leaving 11 bases between. CDR3 loop: CASSAREDNSPLHF. The CDR3 bases are TGTGCCAGCTCTGCCCGGGAGGATAATTCACCCCTCCACTTT.

The V call is TRBV18, the J call TRBJ2-3, with D hard to call. Germline lookup yields CDR1 KGHSH and CDR2 LQKENI. The CDR3 has 13 amino acids. Deletions cut 3 bases from V and 0 bases from J, with 4 bases between. The CDR3 loop is CASSPPSTDTQYF. The CDR3 region has the DNA TGTGCCAGCTCACCCCCTAGCACAGATACGCAGTATTTT.

The gene calls are TRBV7-9 and TRBJ2-3; maybe TRBD2 (6 bases). V lost 4 bases to trimming and J lost 6 bases, with 14 bases between them. The CDR3 is 14 residues long. Germline loops: CDR1 SEHNR, CDR2 FQNEAQ (reference sequence). CDR3 coding DNA: TGTGCCAGCAGCTGGTCCGGGGGTCGGGATACGCAGTATTTT. This codes for CASSWSGGRDTQYF.

This clone was detected only once. This chain joins TRBV10-3 and TRBJ1-2; 8 bases agree with TRBD1. Germline CDR1 reads ENHRY; CDR2 reads SYGVKD. The CDR3 is 13 residues long. Trimming cost V 4 bases and J 6 bases; bases outside gene matches: 4. The CDR3 coding sequence is TGTGCCATCAGTGCCCCAGGGGGCGATGGCTACACCTTC. Encoded protein: CAISAPGGDGYTF.

The chain joins TRBV5-1 to TRBJ2-7, with a possible D match to TRBD1 (5 bases). Trimming shortened V by 6 bases and J by 0 bases, and 16 bases separated the two germline ends. Germline V gene sequence: CDR1 SGHRS, CDR2 YFSETQ. This CDR3 contains 15 residues. CDR3 DNA: TGCGCCAGCAACCCGGACACGAATCCCTCCTACGAGCAGTACTTC. It yields the protein CASNPDTNPSYEQYF.

This clone was seen just once. The rearrangement links TRBV6-1 to TRBJ2-7, with TRBD2 matching 7 bases. The CDR3 spans 17 residues. V was pared by 0 bases and J by 2 bases, with 10 bases of the junction left unmatched. The germline CDR1 and CDR2 sequences are MNHNS and SASEGT. The CDR3 coding sequence is TGTGCCAGCAGTGAAGCCAAGGGGACTAACTATCCCTACGAGCAGTACTTC. Translated, it gives CASSEAKGTNYPYEQYF.